This TCR beta chain was sequenced in a study of monozygotic twins with inflammatory bowel disease (dated by TCRdb to 2018 to 2020). For the wider study: In total, 28 monozygotic twin pairs made up the full study: 19 Danish pairs, all IBD-discordant, plus nine German pairs, of which four were IBD-concordant and five were IBD-discordant. Each individual had, on average, about 151 000 unique TCRalpha sequences and 181 000 unique TCRbeta sequences available for analysis. Within discordant pairs, disease-associated traits were sought mainly by comparing IBD patients with their genetically identical healthy co-twins.

Of note for this clonotype: Its antigen is not yet known.

A roughly 2.5 ml peripheral blood sample was drawn into PAXgene tubes per donor and stored at -80°C. Without T cell sorting, total RNA was isolated from whole blood using the PAXgene blood miRNA kit on an automated QIAcube. Peripheral blood from monozygotic twin pairs, either concordant or discordant for inflammatory bowel disease, underwent deep TCRalpha and TCRbeta repertoire profiling that used unique molecular barcoding. Smoking habits were recorded for all twin pairs, and individuals were classified as current, former or never smokers. Study-wide findings and limitations: Differing immunosuppressive treatments among patients may have added background noise and inter-individual variability to the repertoires. Repertoire similarity did not differ between concordant and discordant twins, which could be due to limited statistical power. Compared with healthy twins, IBD patients shared fewer clonotypes with other individuals, and the difference was most pronounced in patients with signs of disease activity. The results gave no support for a single strong signal or clonotype linked to IBD. A decrease in TCRbeta repertoire diversity, as measured by inverse Simpson index, was observed in IBD patients compared with their healthy co-twins. Distinction between different T cell subtypes could not be achieved in the analysis.

CDR1 and CDR2 are drawn from the germline V gene: SGHRS, YFSETQ. The CDR3, cysteine through phenylalanine, is 17 amino acids long. DNA is not on record. Library prep was done by 5' RACE. For each TCR library, approximately 3,700 ng of total RNA was used. For each sample, cDNA synthesis with SMARTScribe reverse transcriptase was split into eight separate reactions. During cDNA synthesis, template switching introduced unique molecular identifiers that contained a 6-nucleotide sample barcode. TCRalpha and TCRbeta cDNA was amplified in two nested PCRs of around 15 and 10 cycles, and bead purification was carried out after each PCR. Before amplification, the cDNA was both treated with uracil DNA-glycosylase and purified with the QIAquick PCR purification kit. The second PCR was the step at which Illumina TruSeq-compatible adapters and sample-specific barcodes were added. TapeStation and Qubit were used to check library quality and concentration, and around 5.2 ng of each library went into the pool. The pooled libraries were sequenced with 2 x 100 bp reads and custom sequencing primers on an Illumina HiSeq2500 single-index Rapid Run. From the authors' description of their analysis: MiGEC version 1.2.6 was used for UMI-based consensus assembly to correct PCR and sequencing errors. MiXCR version 2.1.1 handled V(D)J alignment, clonotype assembly and CDR3 extraction. Gene usage, clonotype sharing and MAIT/NKT TCR abundance were normalised by analysing the top 1000, 10 000 and 20 000 clonotypes per sample. After downsampling to 27 000 UMIs, diversity was calculated as the inverse Simpson index using the vegan R package. Paired Mann-Whitney U tests on discordant twin pairs were used, with Benjamini-Hochberg multiple-testing correction. The reads underwent TCRdb reprocessing, giving one record for each CDR3 protein sequence and no DNA. TCRdb assigned the V and J calls; the authors' analysis was not used. The sample's table covers some 200,000 distinct CDR3 sequences. Jointly, the top ten make up 1.5% to 2% of the sample.

This receptor chain uses TRBV5-1 and TRBJ2-3; TCRdb's D gene call, TRBD2, goes unchecked for lack of DNA. The sequencing input was blood. The source is a human donor with ulcerative colitis or Crohn's disease, or a healthy co-twin of an affected twin (not recorded which). The CDR3 region has the sequence CASSLGTSGANTDTQYF.